This T cell receptor beta chain was sequenced for a study of Tregs in tolerant kidney transplant recipients. Sequencing used immunoSEQ multiplex PCR; TCRdb keeps in-frame clones, though not all of them. The table lists 200,000 to 300,000 clones, roughly four fifths of them singletons. Unstimulated Tregs (CD4+CD25+CD127-) and CD4+CD25- non-Tregs were sorted from PBMCs. Germline lookup yields CDR1 KGHSH and CDR2 LQKENI. CDR3 size: 12 residues. The V and J ends lost 4 bases and 5 bases respectively, with 7 bases between them. General study points: Few patients were studied, so findings need validation in larger groups. This study did not directly address biological reproducibility.

In regard to this clone: Its antigen is not known.

The sequence derives from a human donor in good health. Source material: CD4+ T cells from blood. J is TRBJ2-3 and V is TRBV18, with a possible D match to TRBD1 (5 bases). CDR3 sequence (DNA): TGTGCCAGCTCACTAGGGGTAGATACGCAGTATTTT. It encodes CASSLGVDTQYF. Using reference TRBV18 and TRBJ2-3 for the parts outside the CDR3, the full variable domain is NAGVMQNPRHLVRRRGQEARLRCSPMKGHSHVYWYRQLPEEGLKFMVYLQKENIIDESGMPKERFSAEFPKEGPSILRIQQVVRGDSAAYFCASSLGVDTQYFGPGTRLTVL.